The clone carrying this T cell receptor beta chain was counted many times. Antigen specificity is unknown. These data come from a study of T-cell reconstitution after alpha-beta-depleted transplantation in children. Study results and limitations: By about two months after transplant, alpha-beta T cells reportedly arose from several hundred graft clones that had expanded. From newly produced T cells came most of the T-cell counts and diversity one year after transplant. In some patients, recipient T cells and intrathymic progenitors surviving conditioning explained high day-60 diversity.

Trimming shortened V by 5 bases and J by 5 bases, and 15 bases separated the two germline ends. In germline, CDR1 is DFQATT, CDR2 SNEGSKA (reference sequence). This CDR3 is 13 amino acids long. Unique molecular identifiers were incorporated when the TCRbeta library was constructed. MiXCR was run by TCRdb on the PCR reads, yielding one entry per CDR3 protein. Found here are tens of thousands of distinct CDR3 sequences, 4.9% of them singletons; the top ten hold approximately 17%. The sequence came from a boy under two years old who had a stem cell transplant for acute myeloid leukemia, so the T cells may come from the graft donor. V and J are TRBV20-1 and TRBJ1-2, with D perhaps matching TRBD1 (6 bases). The sample here was PBMCs, mostly from graft donor cells, taken 180 days after TCRalphabeta/CD19-depleted stem cell transplant. Here the CDR3 reads CSAPKGGTYGYTF. CDR3 DNA: TGCAGTGCTCCCAAAGGAGGGACATATGGCTACACCTTC.